The sequence of this T cell receptor (beta chain) was determined in a study of beta chain features in type 1 diabetes. Of the isolated RNA, all was reverse transcribed, and so the sequenced material was expressed TCRB transcripts. About 3.7 million reads per sample were averaged for naive, central memory and regulatory samples. Sequencing was performed with immunoSEQ multiplex PCR; in TCRdb, only in-frame clones are kept and a portion is missing. Here the sample spans some 160,000 clones, 9% to 10% being singletons. Whole-study findings and limits: Within each of all four CD4+ subsets, Type 1 diabetes patients had TCRB CDR3s that were moderately but significantly shorter. There was no resolution here of whether HLA type influences TCRB rearrangement. In type 1 diabetes patients, VDJ junctions had fewer insertions; deletions at these junctions were more frequent. PCR may have favored shorter templates equally in patients and controls.

With respect to this clone: Its antigen remains unknown.

From germline, CDR1 is SGHVS and CDR2 FQNEAQ. With 7 bases clipped from V and 7 bases from J, the junction kept 10 bases outside the gene matches. CDR3 length: 14 residues. The rearrangement joins TRBV7-8 to TRBJ2-7; 10 bases map to TRBD1. What was sequenced was central memory CD4+ T cells from blood. The origin of this receptor is a woman under 40 with type 1 diabetes. The CDR3 sequence is CASTTGTGVGEQYF. DNA for the CDR3: TGTGCCAGCACAACCGGGACAGGGGTCGGTGAGCAGTACTTC.